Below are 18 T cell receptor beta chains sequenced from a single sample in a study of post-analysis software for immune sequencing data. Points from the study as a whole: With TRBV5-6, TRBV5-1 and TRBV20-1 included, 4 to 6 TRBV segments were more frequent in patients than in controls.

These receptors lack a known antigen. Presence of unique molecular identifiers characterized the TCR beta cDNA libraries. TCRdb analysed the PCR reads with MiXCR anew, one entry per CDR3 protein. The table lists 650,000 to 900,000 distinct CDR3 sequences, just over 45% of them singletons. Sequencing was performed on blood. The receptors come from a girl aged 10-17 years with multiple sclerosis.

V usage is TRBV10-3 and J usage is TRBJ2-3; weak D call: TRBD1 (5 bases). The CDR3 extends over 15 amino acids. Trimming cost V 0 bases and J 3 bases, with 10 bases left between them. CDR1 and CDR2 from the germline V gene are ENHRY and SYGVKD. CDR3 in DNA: TGTGCCATCAGTGAGTCAGGGGATGGGACAGATACGCAGTATTTT. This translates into CAISESGDGTDTQYF.

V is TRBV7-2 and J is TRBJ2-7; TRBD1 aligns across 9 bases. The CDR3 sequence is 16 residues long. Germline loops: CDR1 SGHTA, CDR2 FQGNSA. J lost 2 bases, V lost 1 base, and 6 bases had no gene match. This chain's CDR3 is CASSLGLGQGPYEQYF. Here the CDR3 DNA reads TGTGCCAGCAGCTTAGGTTTGGGACAGGGACCCTACGAGCAGTACTTC.

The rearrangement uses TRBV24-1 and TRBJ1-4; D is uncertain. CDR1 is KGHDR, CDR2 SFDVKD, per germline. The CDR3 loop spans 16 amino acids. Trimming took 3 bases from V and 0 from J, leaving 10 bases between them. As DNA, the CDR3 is TGTGCCACCAGTGATGGGAGCCTTGCAACTAATGAAAAACTGTTTTTT. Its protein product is CATSDGSLATNEKLFF.

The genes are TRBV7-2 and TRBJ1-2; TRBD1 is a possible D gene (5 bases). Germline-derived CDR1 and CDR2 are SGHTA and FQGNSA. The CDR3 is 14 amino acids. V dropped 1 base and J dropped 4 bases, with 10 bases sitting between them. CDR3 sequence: CASSLESGSYGYTF. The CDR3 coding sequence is TGTGCCAGCAGCTTAGAGTCAGGGTCCTATGGCTACACCTTC.

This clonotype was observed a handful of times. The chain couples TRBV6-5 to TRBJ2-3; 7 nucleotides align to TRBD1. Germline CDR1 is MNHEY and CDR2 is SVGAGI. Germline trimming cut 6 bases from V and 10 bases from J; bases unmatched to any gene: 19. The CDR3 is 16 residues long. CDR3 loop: CASRRKGPGGEGSQYF. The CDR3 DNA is TGTGCCAGCAGGAGAAAAGGTCCAGGGGGTGAGGGGTCGCAGTATTTT.

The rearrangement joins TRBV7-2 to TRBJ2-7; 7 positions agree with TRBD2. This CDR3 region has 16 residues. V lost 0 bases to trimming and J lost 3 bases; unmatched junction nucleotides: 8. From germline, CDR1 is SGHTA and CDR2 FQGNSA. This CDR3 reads CASSLAWTRLGYEQYF. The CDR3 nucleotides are TGTGCCAGCAGCTTAGCTTGGACTAGGCTTGGCTACGAGCAGTACTTC. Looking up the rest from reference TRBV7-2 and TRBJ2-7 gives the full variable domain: GAGVSQSPSNKVTEKGKDVELRCDPISGHTALYWYRQSLGQGLEFLIYFQGNSAPDKSGLPSDRFSAERTGGSVSTLTIQRTQQEDSAVYLCASSLAWTRLGYEQYFGPGTRLTVT.

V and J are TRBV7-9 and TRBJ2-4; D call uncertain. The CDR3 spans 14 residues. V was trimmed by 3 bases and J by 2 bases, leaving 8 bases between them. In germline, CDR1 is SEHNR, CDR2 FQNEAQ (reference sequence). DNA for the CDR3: TGTGCCAGCAGCTTCGAGGCTTCCAAAAACATTCAGTACTTC. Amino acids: CASSFEASKNIQYF.

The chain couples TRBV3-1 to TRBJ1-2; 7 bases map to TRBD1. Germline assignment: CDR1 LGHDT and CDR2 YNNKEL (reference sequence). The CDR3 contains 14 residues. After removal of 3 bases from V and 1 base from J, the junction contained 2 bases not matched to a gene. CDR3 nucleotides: TGTGCCAGCAGCCAGGGACAGTATAACTATGGCTACACCTTC. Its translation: CASSQGQYNYGYTF. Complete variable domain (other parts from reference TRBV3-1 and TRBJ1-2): DTAVSQTPKYLVTQMGNDKSIKCEQNLGHDTMYWYKQDSKKFLKIMFSYNNKELIINETVPNRFSPKSPDKAHLNLHINSLELGDSAVYFCASSQGQYNYGYTFGSGTRLTVV.

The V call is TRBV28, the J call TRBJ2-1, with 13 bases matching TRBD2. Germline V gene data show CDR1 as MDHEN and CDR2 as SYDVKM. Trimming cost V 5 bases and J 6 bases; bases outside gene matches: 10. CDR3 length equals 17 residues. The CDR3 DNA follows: TGTGCCAGCAGTGACGCCGGACTAGCGGGAGTTGGCAATGAGCAGTTCTTC. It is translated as CASSDAGLAGVGNEQFF.

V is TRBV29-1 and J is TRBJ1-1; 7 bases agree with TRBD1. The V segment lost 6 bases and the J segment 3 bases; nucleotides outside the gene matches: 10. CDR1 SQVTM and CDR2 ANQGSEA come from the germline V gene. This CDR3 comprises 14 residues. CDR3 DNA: TGCAGCGTCGCTACAGGGGAGAGCGACACTGAAGCTTTCTTT. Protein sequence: CSVATGESDTEAFF. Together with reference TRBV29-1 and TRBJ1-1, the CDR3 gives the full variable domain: SAVISQKPSRDICQRGTSLTIQCQVDSQVTMMFWYRQQPGQSLTLIATANQGSEATYESGFVIDKFPISRPNLTFSTLTVSNMSPEDSSIYLCSVATGESDTEAFFGQGTRLTVV.

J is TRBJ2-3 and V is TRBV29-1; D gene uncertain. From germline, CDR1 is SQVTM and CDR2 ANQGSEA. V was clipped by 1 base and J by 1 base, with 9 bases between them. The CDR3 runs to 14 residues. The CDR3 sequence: CSVEGGFRTDTQYF. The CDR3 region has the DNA TGCAGCGTTGAAGGGGGATTCCGCACAGATACGCAGTATTTT.

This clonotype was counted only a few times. CDR3 protein: CATDPGQGSTQYF. The CDR3 nucleotides are TGTGCCACCGATCCGGGACAGGGAAGCACGCAGTATTTT. The V call is TRBV18, the J call TRBJ2-3; the match to TRBD1 covers 9 bases. The germline V gene encodes CDR1 KGHSH and CDR2 LQKENI. V was pared by 10 bases and J by 9 bases, with 11 bases of the junction left unmatched. The CDR3 spans 13 residues.

The CDR3 DNA is TGCAGCGTTGCCGGGACAGGGCTCAATGAGCAGTTCTTC. The encoded protein is CSVAGTGLNEQFF. The chain combines TRBV29-1 with TRBJ2-1, with TRBD1 matching over 9 bases. CDR1 and CDR2 from the germline V gene are SQVTM and ANQGSEA. The CDR3 consists of 13 residues. V was clipped by 4 bases and J by 6 bases; unmatched bases: 4.

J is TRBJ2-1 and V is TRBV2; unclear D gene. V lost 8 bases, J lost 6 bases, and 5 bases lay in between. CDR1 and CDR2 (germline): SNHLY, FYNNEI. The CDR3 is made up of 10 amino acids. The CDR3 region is CASVGNEQFF. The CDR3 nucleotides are TGTGCCAGCGTGGGCAATGAGCAGTTCTTC.

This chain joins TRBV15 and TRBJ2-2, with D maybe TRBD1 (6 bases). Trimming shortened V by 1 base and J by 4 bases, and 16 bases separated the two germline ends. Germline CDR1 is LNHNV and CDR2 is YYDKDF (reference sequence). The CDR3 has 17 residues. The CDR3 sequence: CATSRGLGHVSTGELFF. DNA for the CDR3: TGTGCCACCAGCAGAGGCCTGGGACACGTAAGCACCGGGGAGCTGTTTTTT.

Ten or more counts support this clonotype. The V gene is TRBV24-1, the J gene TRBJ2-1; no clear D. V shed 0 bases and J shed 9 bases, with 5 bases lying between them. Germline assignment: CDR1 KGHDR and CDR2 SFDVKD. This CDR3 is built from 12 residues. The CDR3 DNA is TGTGCCACCAGTGATTTGAACCGTGAGCAGTTCTTC. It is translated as CATSDLNREQFF.

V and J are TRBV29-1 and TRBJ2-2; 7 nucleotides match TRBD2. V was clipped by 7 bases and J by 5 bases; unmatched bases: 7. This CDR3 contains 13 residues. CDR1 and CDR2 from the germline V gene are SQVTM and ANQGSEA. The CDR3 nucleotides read TGCAGCGCGAGCGGGACGGTTACCGGGGAGCTGTTTTTT. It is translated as CSASGTVTGELFF.

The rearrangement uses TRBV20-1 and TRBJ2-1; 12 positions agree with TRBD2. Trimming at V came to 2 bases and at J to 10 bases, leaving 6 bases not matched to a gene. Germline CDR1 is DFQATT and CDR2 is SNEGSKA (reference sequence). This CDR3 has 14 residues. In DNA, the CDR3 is TGCAGTGCTAGAAGACTAGCGGGAGAGGGCGAGCAGTTCTTC. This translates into CSARRLAGEGEQFF.